The present TCR beta chain was sequenced within a study of blood T cell repertoires in COVID-19. Looking at the study overall: Sources were T cells, B-cell-depleted T cells, or PBMCs; the material itself was cDNA or gDNA.

V gave up 4 bases and J gave up 7 bases; unmatched junction bases: 8. Germline V gene sequence: CDR1 MDHEN, CDR2 SYDVKM. This CDR3 has 15 residues. Authors' data handling: Estimated nucleated cell counts came from reference gene primer amplification. Assay: immunoSEQ multiplex PCR; the TCRdb copy retains only in-frame clones and omits some. That table gives V, J and clone size, and the DNA gave D and trimming. The sample shows under 200,000 clones, 85% to 90% of them seen only once. The TCR sequence derives from a man over 45 who had recovered from COVID-19. The chain couples TRBV28 to TRBJ2-2; the match to TRBD1 covers 8 bases. Sequencing was performed on peripheral blood. CDR3 sequence reads: CASSSGGPIDGELFF. CDR3 in DNA: TGTGCCAGCAGTTCAGGGGGCCCCATCGACGGGGAGCTGTTTTTT. The variable domain in full, with the rest retrieved from reference TRBV28 and TRBJ2-2, is DVKVTQSSRYLVKRTGEKVFLECVQDMDHENMFWYRQDPGLGLRLIYFSYDVKMKEKGDIPEGYSVSREKKERFSLILESASTNQTSMYLCASSSGGPIDGELFFGEGSRLTVL.